This record covers a single T cell receptor (beta chain). The record originates from a study of tumor-infiltrating lymphocytes in localized non-small cell lung cancer. This CDR3 comprises 12 residues. The germline V and J ends were trimmed by 7 bases and 4 bases, with 9 bases remaining between them. Germline-derived CDR1 and CDR2 are SGHNT and YENEEA. Using immunoSEQ multiplex PCR, the repertoire was profiled, and TCRdb retains in-frame clones only, with some absent. The data show several thousand clones, 70% to 85% seen once. This receptor was obtained from a human donor with non-small cell lung cancer. The sequenced material came from uninvolved lung tissue not adjacent to the tumor. The chain recombines TRBV11-3 with TRBJ2-3; no definite D call. The CDR3 is CASIVRADTQYF. The DNA of the CDR3 is TGTGCCAGCATCGTTCGTGCAGATACGCAGTATTTT. The whole variable domain, filled in from reference TRBV11-3 and TRBJ2-3, reads EAGVVQSPRYKIIEKKQPVAFWCNPISGHNTLYWYLQNLGQGPELLIRYENEEAVDDSQLPKDRFSAERLKGVDSTLKIQPAELGDSAVYLCASIVRADTQYFGPGTRLTVL.